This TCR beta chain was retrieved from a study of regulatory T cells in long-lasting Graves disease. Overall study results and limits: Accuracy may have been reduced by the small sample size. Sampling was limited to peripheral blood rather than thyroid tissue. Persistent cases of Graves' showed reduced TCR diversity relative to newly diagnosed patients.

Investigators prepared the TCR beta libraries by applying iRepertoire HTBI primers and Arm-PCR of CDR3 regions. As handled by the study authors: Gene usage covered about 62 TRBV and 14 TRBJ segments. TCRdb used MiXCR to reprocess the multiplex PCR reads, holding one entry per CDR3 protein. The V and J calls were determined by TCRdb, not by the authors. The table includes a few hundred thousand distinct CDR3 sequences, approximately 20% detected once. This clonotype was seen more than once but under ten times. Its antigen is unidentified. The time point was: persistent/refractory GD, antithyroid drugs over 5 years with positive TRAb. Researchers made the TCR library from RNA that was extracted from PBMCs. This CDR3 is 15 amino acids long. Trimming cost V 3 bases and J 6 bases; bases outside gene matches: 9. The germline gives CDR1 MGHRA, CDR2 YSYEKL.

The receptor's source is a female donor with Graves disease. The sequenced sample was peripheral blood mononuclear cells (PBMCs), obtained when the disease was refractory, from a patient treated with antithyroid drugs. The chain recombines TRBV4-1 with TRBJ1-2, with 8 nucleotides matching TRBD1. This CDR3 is CASSHGAGTGDGYTF. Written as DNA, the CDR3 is TGCGCCAGCAGCCATGGAGCCGGGACAGGTGATGGCTACACCTTC.